This is a list of T cell receptor beta chains from one sample in a study of blood T cell repertoires in COVID-19. Profiling relied on immunoSEQ multiplex PCR, and the TCRdb table lists in-frame clones only, not all of them. The profile shows about 330,000 clones, roughly 88% of them singletons. The sequenced sample was peripheral blood. These receptors came from a woman in her forties or fifties with acute or convalescent COVID-19. Each CDR3 is given with its conserved first and last residue. The D gene is left open where the match is weak. A row's size may be missing; if present it is once, few, many or a size class.

TRBJ2-5 TRBD1 - TRBV5-1 CASTPLGTGEETQYF TGCGCCAGCACCCCCCTAGGGACAGGGGAAGAGACCCAGTACTTC
TRBJ1-2 - - TRBV18 CASSEGETNYGYTF TGTGCCAGCTCAGAGGGGGAGACTAACTATGGCTACACCTTC
TRBJ1-1 - - TRBV30 CAWGHTNTEAFF TGTGCCTGGGGACACACGAACACTGAAGCTTTCTTT
TRBJ2-7 - - TRBV7-3 CASSFAGYLYEQYF TGTGCCAGCAGCTTCGCGGGATATCTCTACGAGCAGTACTTC
TRBJ1-1 TRBD1 once TRBV20-1 CSASGDRAGDTEAFF TGCAGTGCTAGTGGGGACAGGGCTGGGGACACTGAAGCTTTCTTT
TRBJ1-1 - - TRBV5-4 CASSRGGALMNTEAFF TGTGCCAGCAGCCGGGGCGGGGCCCTCATGAACACTGAAGCTTTCTTT
TRBJ2-4 - once TRBV6-5 CASSMGGGGRNIQYF TGTGCCAGCAGCATGGGGGGTGGTGGGCGGAACATTCAGTACTTC
TRBJ2-2 TRBD2 - TRBV30 CAWRAAGATGELFF TGTGCCTGGAGGGCAGCGGGAGCCACCGGGGAGCTGTTTTTT
TRBJ1-2 - - TRBV9 CASSAGHSVGYTF TGTGCCAGCAGCGCGGGACATTCCGTAGGCTACACCTTC
TRBJ2-7 - - TRBV5-1 CASLQAPGSSYEQYF TGCGCCAGCTTACAAGCGCCGGGGAGCTCCTACGAGCAGTACTTC
TRBJ2-5 TRBD2 - TRBV18 CASSPGTSGRETQYF TGTGCCAGCTCACCAGGGACTAGCGGTAGAGAGACCCAGTACTTC